Shown below are 18 T cell receptor beta chains from a single sample sequenced in a study of regulatory T cells in long-lasting Graves disease. Building of the TCR beta libraries involved iRepertoire HTBI primers and Arm-PCR of CDR3 regions. TCRdb re-called the multiplex PCR reads through MiXCR, storing one row per CDR3 protein. In the table there are 360,000 or so distinct CDR3 sequences, roughly 23% of which are singletons. The time point: persistent/refractory GD, antithyroid drugs over 5 years with positive TRAb. TCR sequences were obtained from RNA taken from PBMCs. Here the sequenced sample was peripheral blood mononuclear cells (PBMCs), taken when the disease was refractory, from a patient treated with antithyroid drugs. These TCRs come from a woman aged 35 to 49 with Graves disease.

As concerns this clonotype: A read error may produce the germline difference seen at one junction end. This rearrangement joins TRBV7-9 to TRBJ1-3; tentative D call: TRBD1 (6 bases). Per the germline V gene, CDR1 is SEHNR and CDR2 is FQNEAQ (reference sequence). CDR3 size: 15 residues. CDR3: CSSSLVRGRWNTIYF. DNA of the CDR3: TGTTCCAGCAGCCTAGTCCGGGGGCGATGGAACACCATATATTTT.

This clonotype appeared a few times. This chain connects TRBV20-1 to TRBJ1-1; a possible D gene is TRBD1 (6 bases). The CDR3 runs 13 residues. V shed 4 bases and J shed 7 bases, with 16 bases lying between them. Germline loops: CDR1 DFQATT, CDR2 SNEGSKA (reference sequence). The CDR3 reads CSAILPRTDEAFF. CDR3 nucleotide sequence: TGCAGTGCTATCCTCCCCCGGACAGATGAAGCTTTCTTT.

This clonotype was counted ten times or more. The chain couples TRBV20-1 to TRBJ2-7; no definite D call. The germline gives CDR1 DFQATT, CDR2 SNEGSKA (reference sequence). V gave up 2 bases and J gave up 7 bases, with 9 bases separating them. The CDR3 runs 11 residues. The CDR3 nucleotides read TGCAGTGCTAGACCCCTGAGTGAGCAGTACTTC. Amino acid sequence: CSARPLSEQYF.

The chain carries TRBV10-3 and TRBJ1-4; no reliable D call. V lost 0 bases, J lost 4 bases, and 24 bases lay in between. CDR3 length equals 20 residues. The V gene's germline CDR1 is ENHRY and CDR2 SYGVKD. The CDR3 protein is CAISESIGGSLDRHNEKLFF. The DNA of the CDR3 is TGTGCCATCAGTGAGTCAATAGGTGGCTCGTTGGACCGACATAATGAAAAACTGTTTTTT.

This clonotype was counted only a few times. The chain recombines TRBV11-2 with TRBJ2-7; possible D gene TRBD1, 5 bases. The V gene's germline CDR1 is SGHAT and CDR2 FQNNGV. The CDR3 length is 14 residues. Trimming removed 3 bases from V and 2 bases from J, with 11 bases in between. The CDR3, as DNA: TGTGCCAGCAGCTTGTACAGGTCTACCTACGAGCAGTACTTC. It encodes CASSLYRSTYEQYF.

The chain combines TRBV28 with TRBJ2-5; 9 nucleotides agree with TRBD1. From germline, CDR1 is MDHEN and CDR2 SYDVKM. This CDR3 is built from 18 residues. Germline trimming cut 6 bases from V and 5 bases from J; bases unmatched to any gene: 19. The CDR3, as DNA: TGTGCCAGCAGAGCTCGGGACAGGGCACAGATTGGGGGGGAGACCCAGTACTTC. Encoded protein: CASRARDRAQIGGETQYF.

In its sample, this clonotype was seen many times. The chain combines TRBV15 with TRBJ2-5, with TRBD1 as a possible D gene (5 bases). In germline, CDR1 is LNHNV, CDR2 YYDKDF (reference sequence). V was pared by 1 base and J by 2 bases, with 8 bases between. The CDR3 runs 14 residues. CDR3: CATSRADRQETQYF. The CDR3 DNA reads TGTGCCACCAGCAGAGCAGACAGACAAGAGACCCAGTACTTC.

Details on this clonotype: This clone may be a read error of a much larger clone one base away. The chain uses TRBV11-2 and TRBJ2-7; D is perhaps TRBD2 (5 bases). CDR1 and CDR2 from the germline V gene are SGHAT and FQNNGV. The CDR3 is 15 amino acids. The V and J ends lost 7 bases and 3 bases respectively, with 19 bases between them. The CDR3 loop reads CASNFPMVRVYEQYF. The DNA of the CDR3 is TGTGCCAGCAACTTCCCTATGGTGAGGGTCTACGAGCAGTACTTC.

This clonotype was detected many times. This rearrangement joins TRBV27 to TRBJ1-2; 10 bases map to TRBD1. The germline CDR1 and CDR2 sequences are MNHEY and SMNVEV (reference sequence). The CDR3 contains 13 residues. With 2 bases clipped from V and 6 bases from J, the junction kept 0 bases outside the gene matches. CDR3 sequence reads: CASSLGTGDGYTF. For the CDR3, the DNA is TGTGCCAGCAGTTTAGGGACAGGGGATGGCTACACCTTC.

There are many counts of this clonotype. This sequence joins TRBV28 and TRBJ2-5; TRBD1 agrees at 7 bases. Germline-derived CDR1 and CDR2 are MDHEN and SYDVKM. This CDR3 contains 15 residues. Losses at the gene ends were 5 bases for V and 0 bases for J; bases not matched to a gene: 6. CDR3 loop: CASSLFGQDQETQYF. The CDR3 DNA reads as TGTGCCAGCAGTCTTTTTGGACAGGACCAAGAGACCCAGTACTTC.

Points on this clonotype: The conserved phenylalanine or tryptophan is not found at the CDR3 terminus, so this likely reflects a read error. J is TRBJ2-7 and V is TRBV20-1, with 7 nucleotides matching TRBD2. This CDR3 spans 14 amino acids. Unmatched junction bases numbered 7, after V lost 3 bases and J lost 2 bases. Germline V gene sequence: CDR1 DFQATT, CDR2 SNEGSKA (reference sequence). Written as DNA, the CDR3 is TGCAGTGCTAGGGCCCAGCGGGGAACCTACGAGCAGTACCTC. Protein: CSARAQRGTYEQYL.

Of note for this clonotype: This is likely a read error, given that the CDR3 carries no conserved phenylalanine or tryptophan at its end. The genes are TRBV6-1 and TRBJ2-7, with D maybe TRBD1 (6 bases). The CDR3 length is 16 residues. V was pared by 6 bases and J by 4 bases, with 22 bases between. The germline V gene encodes CDR1 MNHNS and CDR2 SASEGT. This CDR3 is CASSRTLGQGRYEQYS. The CDR3 DNA sequence: TGTGCCAGCAGCCGCACCCTTGGGCAGGGGCGGTACGAGCAGTACTCC.

In its sample, this clonotype was seen many times. V and J are TRBV6-5 and TRBJ2-5; D remains unclear. CDR1 is MNHEY, CDR2 SVGAGI, per germline. This CDR3 comprises 13 residues. Deletions cut 0 bases from V and 5 bases from J, with 7 bases between. The CDR3 sequence is CASSYSIVETQYF. CDR3 DNA sequence: TGTGCCAGCAGTTACTCGATTGTTGAGACCCAGTACTTC.

This chain links TRBV19 with TRBJ1-2; D is perhaps TRBD1 (6 bases). Germline CDR1 LNHDA, CDR2 SQIVND (reference sequence). This CDR3 comprises 15 residues. The ends were cut back, 6 bases at V and 2 bases at J, with 16 bases in the middle. The CDR3 here is CASRERQGLNYGYTF. CDR3 DNA sequence: TGTGCCAGTAGAGAGCGGCAGGGGCTCAACTATGGCTACACCTTC. The full variable domain, completed using reference TRBV19 and TRBJ1-2, is DGGITQSPKYLFRKEGQNVTLSCEQNLNHDAMYWYRQDPGQGLRLIYYSQIVNDFQKGDIAEGYSVSREKKESFPLTVTSAQKNPTAFYLCASRERQGLNYGYTFGSGTRLTVV.

The rearrangement joins TRBV25-1 to TRBJ2-5; 7 positions match TRBD1. The DNA end lines up better with TRBJ2-1; the J call may be wrong. The germline CDR1 and CDR2 sequences are MGHDK and SYGVNS. The CDR3 has 12 amino acids. In nucleotides, the CDR3 is TGTGCCAGCAGTGATTTGACAGGGCAGCAGTTCTTC. It encodes CASSDLTGQQFF.

V is TRBV18 and J is TRBJ1-1, with D possibly TRBD1 on 6 matching bases. Looked up from germline, CDR1 is KGHSH and CDR2 is LQKENI. Trimming left V 3 bases short and J 0 bases short, with 14 bases between. This CDR3 is built from 16 residues. This chain's CDR3 is CASSPTGTAMNTEAFF. Here the CDR3 DNA reads TGTGCCAGCTCACCTACAGGGACGGCCATGAACACTGAAGCTTTCTTT.

This clonotype appeared many times. The V and J genes are TRBV10-3 and TRBJ1-6; a possible D gene is TRBD1 (6 bases). The CDR3 covers 14 residues. CDR1 is ENHRY, CDR2 SYGVKD, per germline. Trimming removed 3 bases from V and 16 bases from J, with 19 bases in between. CDR3 DNA sequence: TGTGCCATCAGTGATAGGCCTACGGACAGTATGCTCCACTTT. Its protein product is CAISDRPTDSMLHF.

This clonotype was seen more than once but under ten times. A read error is possible here, since a much larger clone lies one base away. The V call is TRBV14, the J call TRBJ2-5; D not certain. V was shortened by 3 bases and J by 5 bases, with 4 bases between the two germline ends. This CDR3 region has 11 residues. Germline CDR1 and CDR2: SGHDN and FVKESK. The CDR3 bases are TGTGCCAGCAGCCATGCGGAGACCCAGTACTTC. It is translated as CASSHAETQYF.